The 27 T cell receptor beta chains listed next were all sequenced from one sample in a study of blood T cells in healthy people across ages. Primers used in a second PCR of about 7 to 12 cycles were a sample-barcoded 5' primer and a J-beta primer mix. MiXCR was run by TCRdb on the 5' RACE reads, yielding one entry per CDR3 protein. The data show approximately 730,000 distinct CDR3 sequences, approximately 53% seen once. The sequenced material came from blood. Receptors originate from a man of 80 years or more in good health.

The rearrangement joins TRBV12-3 or TRBV12-4 to TRBJ2-1; 14 bases are shared with TRBD2. With V trimmed by 5 bases and J by 0 bases, 6 bases remained unmatched. This CDR3 contains 18 residues. The CDR3 DNA follows: TGTGCCAGCAGTCGGGGACTAGCGGGGGCCAGCTCCTACAATGAGCAGTTCTTC. It translates to CASSRGLAGASSYNEQFF.

The CDR3 protein is CASSQASEGSYGYTF. The CDR3 DNA reads TGCGCCAGCAGCCAAGCGTCGGAGGGGAGCTATGGCTACACCTTC. The V and J genes are TRBV4-1 and TRBJ1-2, with D perhaps TRBD1 (5 bases). The V end lost 1 base, the J end lost 4 bases, and 13 bases lay between the germline ends. The germline V gene encodes CDR1 MGHRA and CDR2 YSYEKL. The CDR3 length is 15 residues.

The chain recombines TRBV20-1 with TRBJ2-5; D is tentatively TRBD1 or TRBD2 (6 bases each). The germline V gene has CDR1 DFQATT and CDR2 SNEGSKA (reference sequence). The CDR3 covers 15 residues. The V and J ends lost 1 base and 1 base respectively, with 13 bases between them. CDR3 DNA sequence: TGCAGTGCTAGAGGGGCCTGGGGGGCCCAAGAGACCCAGTACTTC. It translates to CSARGAWGAQETQYF.

J is TRBJ1-4 and V is TRBV3-1; 9 bases line up with TRBD1. From germline, CDR1 is LGHDT and CDR2 YNNKEL (reference sequence). This CDR3 comprises 16 residues. The junction had 11 bases not matched to a gene; V was cut back by 4 bases and J by 8 bases. CDR3 DNA sequence: TGTGCCAGCAGCCCCCGGGTTGGGACAGGGTTCGAAAAACTGTTTTTT. Translating gives CASSPRVGTGFEKLFF.

The chain uses TRBV6-1 and TRBJ2-4, with D possibly matching TRBD2 (5 bases). The tail of the sequence fits TRBJ2-7 better, so the J call may be wrong. The CDR3 covers 15 residues. Per the germline V gene, CDR1 is MNHNS and CDR2 is SASEGT. This chain's CDR3 is CASSGDGIPSYEQYF. In DNA form, the CDR3 reads TGTGCCAGCAGTGGAGACGGGATACCCTCCTACGAGCAGTACTTC.

This clonotype came up a few times. This sequence joins TRBV11-2 and TRBJ2-3; D possibly corresponds to TRBD2 (7 bases). Germline V lookup: CDR1 SGHAT, CDR2 FQNNGV. This CDR3 has 14 residues. Trimming shortened V by 1 base and J by 14 bases, and 19 bases separated the two germline ends. The CDR3 protein is CASSLVGGGRYAYF. In DNA form, the CDR3 reads TGTGCCAGCAGCTTAGTGGGGGGGGGCAGATACGCGTATTTT. The full variable domain, rest sourced from reference TRBV11-2 and TRBJ2-3, is EAGVAQSPRYKIIEKRQSVAFWCNPISGHATLYWYQQILGQGPKLLIQFQNNGVVDDSQLPKDRFSAERLKGVDSTLKIQPAKLEDSAVYLCASSLVGGGRYAYFGPGTRLTVL.

This clonotype was detected only a few times. V is TRBV6-1 and J is TRBJ1-2; 7 bases match TRBD1. The germline V gene has CDR1 MNHNS and CDR2 SASEGT. V lost 2 bases to trimming and J lost 6 bases; unmatched junction nucleotides: 9. The CDR3 totals 15 residues. CDR3 amino acids: CASSETRDRYHGYTF. CDR3 DNA: TGTGCCAGCAGTGAAACCCGGGACAGATACCATGGCTACACCTTC.

This chain uses TRBV20-1 with TRBJ2-1; 13 bases are shared with TRBD2. CDR1 and CDR2 (germline): DFQATT, SNEGSKA (reference sequence). This CDR3 is built from 16 residues. V lost 2 bases and J lost 6; bases outside the gene matches: 7. CDR3 coding DNA: TGCAGTGCTAGAAGGGGCGGGACTAGCGGGACCAATGAGCAGTTCTTC. Translating it yields CSARRGGTSGTNEQFF.

This clonotype has only one observation. V and J are TRBV7-9 and TRBJ2-3, with 9 bases lining up with TRBD1. V shed 5 bases, J shed 0 bases, and the junction held 12 bases outside the gene matches. Germline CDR1 SEHNR, CDR2 FQNEAQ (reference sequence). The CDR3 has 18 residues. CDR3 in DNA: TGTGCCAGCAGCCACCGGGACAGGGATCGTGGTAGCACAGATACGCAGTATTTT. Protein sequence: CASSHRDRDRGSTDTQYF.

This clonotype has a handful of counts. The chain employs TRBV24-1 and TRBJ1-1, with TRBD1 matching over 7 bases. V lost 4 bases, J lost 6 bases, and 4 bases stayed unmatched. CDR3 length: 13 amino acids. CDR1 is KGHDR, CDR2 SFDVKD, per germline. In nucleotides, the CDR3 is TGTGCCACCAGTGACCCGACAGGGCCTGAAGCTTTCTTT. It codes for CATSDPTGPEAFF.

This clonotype was counted at least ten times. This chain connects TRBV7-6 to TRBJ2-3; D is undetermined. V dropped 0 bases and J dropped 0 bases, with 7 bases sitting between them. This CDR3 is built from 15 residues. The germline gives CDR1 SGHVS, CDR2 FNYEAQ. The CDR3 loop reads CASSLADTSTDTQYF. For the CDR3, the DNA is TGTGCCAGCAGCTTAGCCGACACGAGCACAGATACGCAGTATTTT.

The V gene is TRBV7-8, the J gene TRBJ2-7; maybe TRBD1 (5 bases). The CDR3 covers 14 residues. With 2 bases removed from V and 1 base from J, the gap between germline ends came to 9 bases. CDR1 and CDR2 (germline): SGHVS, FQNEAQ. The CDR3 sequence is CASSLRTMSYEQYF. CDR3 nucleotide sequence: TGTGCCAGCAGCTTACGGACAATGTCCTACGAGCAGTACTTC.

A note on this clonotype: The junction shows a germline mismatch at one end, possibly a read error. This sequence joins TRBV3-1 and TRBJ1-2; D remains ambiguous. Germline V CDR1 and CDR2: LGHDT, YNNKEL (reference sequence). This CDR3 is built from 17 residues. For the CDR3, the DNA is TGTGCCAGCGGCCAACTCGTCCGAATGCCCACCTTAAGCGGCTACACCTTC. It codes for CASGQLVRMPTLSGYTF.

DNA of the CDR3: TGCGCCAGCAGCTTGGAACTGGCGCGCACAGATACGCAGTATTTT. This gives the protein CASSLELARTDTQYF. V usage is TRBV5-1 and J usage is TRBJ2-3, with unresolved D. Trimming stripped 0 bases from V and 1 base from J, with 9 bases between. CDR3 size: 15 residues. Germline V gives CDR1 SGHRS, CDR2 YFSETQ.

The V call is TRBV2, the J call TRBJ2-3; the D is unclear. CDR1 is SNHLY, CDR2 FYNNEI, per germline. The CDR3 consists of 13 residues. Trimming took 7 bases from V and 4 from J, leaving 12 bases between them. The CDR3 spells CASMGIQADTQYF. The CDR3 region has the DNA TGTGCCAGCATGGGCATCCAGGCAGATACGCAGTATTTT.

This clonotype appeared a few times. A much larger clone sits a single nucleotide away, making a read error possible. The chain carries TRBV7-2 and TRBJ2-7; no reliable D call. V gave up 5 bases and J gave up 2 bases, with 7 bases separating them. The germline V gene encodes CDR1 SGHTA and CDR2 FQGNSA. This CDR3 region has 12 residues. The CDR3 sequence: CASSKDAYEQYF. The CDR3, as DNA: TGTGCCAGCAGCAAAGACGCCTACGAGCAGTACTTC.

The chain joins TRBV9 to TRBJ1-1, with no clear D. CDR1 and CDR2 from the germline V gene are SGDLS and YYNGEE. This CDR3 spans 16 amino acids. Trimming took 0 bases from V and 4 from J, leaving 16 bases between them. The DNA of the CDR3 is TGTGCCAGCAGCGTAGACGGCAGTGCCAGCGGCACTGAAGCTTTCTTT. This encodes CASSVDGSASGTEAFF.

Regarding this clonotype: At one end the junction does not follow the germline gene, possibly because of a read error. The chain recombines TRBV29-1 with TRBJ1-2; tentative D call: TRBD1 (6 bases). The CDR3 runs 14 residues. The germline V gene has CDR1 SQVTM and CDR2 ANQGSEA. CDR3 in amino acids: CSVEFRGAVYGYTF. The CDR3 DNA reads TGCAGCGTTGAGTTTCGGGGGGCGGTTTATGGCTACACCTTT.

The chain links TRBV24-1 to TRBJ2-2; maybe TRBD1 (6 bases). Germline-derived CDR1 and CDR2 are KGHDR and SFDVKD. Trimming left V 3 bases short and J 6 bases short, with 16 bases between. This CDR3 has 16 residues. CDR3 protein: CATSDVKQGTAGELFF. CDR3 DNA sequence: TGTGCCACCAGTGATGTGAAACAGGGAACGGCCGGGGAGCTGTTTTTT.

The chain joins TRBV12-3 or TRBV12-4 to TRBJ1-2; TRBD1 aligns across 7 bases. The CDR3 sequence is 13 residues long. V was clipped by 1 base and J by 5 bases; unmatched bases: 1. CDR3 DNA sequence: TGTGCCAGCAGTTTAGAGGGACAGTATGGCTACACCTTC. This gives the protein CASSLEGQYGYTF.

The genes are TRBV29-1 and TRBJ2-7, with unresolved D. V dropped 7 bases and J dropped 0 bases, with 13 bases sitting between them. CDR3 size: 13 residues. Looked up from germline, CDR1 is SQVTM and CDR2 is ANQGSEA. CDR3 nucleotide sequence: TGCAGCGCCCGAGACGGCGGCTCCTACGAGCAGTACTTC. The encoded protein is CSARDGGSYEQYF.

This clonotype was observed a few times. The J gene is TRBJ2-1, the V gene TRBV4-2; 12 nucleotides align to TRBD2. V lost 2 bases and J lost 15; bases outside the gene matches: 8. CDR1 is LGHNA, CDR2 YNFKEQ, per germline. The CDR3 covers 14 residues. Written as DNA, the CDR3 is TGTGCCAGCAGCCAATATGGGCTAGCGGGAGGGGTGTTCTTC. Translated, it gives CASSQYGLAGGVFF.

The V and J genes are TRBV9 and TRBJ2-3, with D hard to call. CDR3 size: 14 residues. Germline CDR1 SGDLS, CDR2 YYNGEE. The V end lost 3 bases, the J end lost 0 bases, and 8 bases lay between the germline ends. The DNA of the CDR3 is TGTGCCAGCAGCGCCATATCTAGCACAGATACGCAGTATTTT. This gives the protein CASSAISSTDTQYF. Variable domain in full (rest from reference TRBV9 and TRBJ2-3): DSGVTQTPKHLITATGQRVTLRCSPRSGDLSVYWYQQSLDQGLQFLIQYYNGEERAKGNILERFSAQQFPDLHSELNLSSLELGDSALYFCASSAISSTDTQYFGPGTRLTVL.

V gene TRBV5-1 combines with J gene TRBJ1-5; D not resolved. Germline CDR1 SGHRS, CDR2 YFSETQ. The CDR3 totals 13 residues. Trimming stripped 3 bases from V and 0 bases from J, with 4 bases between. The CDR3 here is CASSYSSNQPQHF. The CDR3 nucleotides are TGCGCCAGCAGCTACAGTAGCAATCAGCCCCAGCATTTT.

This chain uses TRBV29-1 with TRBJ2-5; D not resolved. V lost 6 bases and J 11 bases, leaving 13 bases between the germline ends. Germline CDR1 is SQVTM and CDR2 is ANQGSEA. This CDR3 is 10 amino acids long. The CDR3 DNA is TGCAGCGTATCCTACAATGAGCAGTACTTC. It translates to CSVSYNEQYF.

This clonotype was picked up many times. This sequence joins TRBV10-3 and TRBJ2-3, with a possible D match to TRBD2 (6 bases). V lost 2 bases and J lost 1, with 10 bases in between. Germline CDR1 ENHRY, CDR2 SYGVKD. The CDR3 is 15 residues long. The CDR3, as DNA: TGTGCCATCAGTGAGGAGCGGGCTGGCACAGATACGCAGTATTTT. Its protein product is CAISEERAGTDTQYF.

In its sample, this clonotype was seen a few times. The chain joins TRBV5-1 to TRBJ2-1; TRBD2 aligns across 9 bases. With 1 base clipped from V and 6 bases from J, the junction kept 5 bases outside the gene matches. The CDR3 has 15 residues. Looked up from germline, CDR1 is SGHRS and CDR2 is YFSETQ. The CDR3 reads CASSLSPAGGNEQFF. As DNA, the CDR3 is TGCGCCAGCAGCTTGTCTCCAGCGGGAGGCAATGAGCAGTTCTTC.